This note documents a single TCR beta chain sequence. The antigen remains unidentified. The table came from immunoSEQ multiplex PCR; TCRdb's copy has only in-frame clones and leaves some out. The table lists approximately 220,000 clones, 85% to 95% of them singletons. The data are from a study of T cell responses to AZD1222 COVID-19 vaccine. The study's findings and limits: Spike-specific TCR repertoires showed rising breadth and depth after two AZD1222 doses. Nearly half of spike-specific TCRs reportedly target variant regions that are unmutated in the B.1.351 and B.1.1.7 variants. Seropositivity was recorded at baseline in only a handful of AZD1222 recipients.

Unmatched junction bases numbered 17, after V lost 6 bases and J lost 3 bases. Germline-derived CDR1 and CDR2 are LGHNA and YNFKEQ. This CDR3 contains 18 residues. Source: peripheral blood, taken on day 0 of MenACWY control vaccination. The chain carries TRBV4-2 and TRBJ1-2; 9 bases map to TRBD1. The sequence derives from an adult in good health. As DNA, the CDR3 is TGTGCCAGCAGTCCCGGTACAGGGGGCCGTGTTGCGGACTATGGCTACACCTTC. Its translation: CASSPGTGGRVADYGYTF.